The rows below give T cell receptor beta chains drawn from one sample of a study of molecular identifiers for immune sequencing clone quantification. TCRdb ran MiXCR on the PCR reads and lists one entry per CDR3 protein. The sample has 100,000 or so distinct CDR3 sequences; under 40% are singletons. The sample was naive CD8+ T cells from blood, with Jurkat cell RNA spiked in. Every receptor here comes from a human donor in good health. Some libraries in this study had Jurkat cell RNA spiked in. Each CDR3 is given with its conserved first and last residue. D genes are given only for firm matches. Some rows have no size entry. The others give once, few or many, or a class for an expanded clone.

clone_size: .
d_call: TRBD2
v_call: TRBV20-1
j_call: TRBJ2-5
cdr3_nt: TGCAGTGCTGGGGGAGGGAGGGAAGAAGAGCCCCAGTACTTC
cdr3_aa: CSAGGGREEEPQYF

clone_size: few
d_call: TRBD1
v_call: TRBV20-1
j_call: TRBJ1-4
cdr3_nt: TGCGGTGCCACAGGGGGGATTTATGAAAAACTGTTTTTT
cdr3_aa: CGATGGIYEKLFF

clone_size: .
d_call: .
v_call: TRBV12-3/TRBV12-4
j_call: TRBJ2-2
cdr3_nt: TGTGCCAGCAGTTTCCTGGCGGCCGGGGAGCTGCTTTTT
cdr3_aa: CASSFLAAGELLF

clone_size: .
d_call: .
v_call: TRBV14
j_call: TRBJ2-1
cdr3_nt: TGTGCCAGCAGCCAATGGTCGGGAGTTGAGCAGTTCTTC
cdr3_aa: CASSQWSGVEQFF

clone_size: .
d_call: .
v_call: TRBV9
j_call: TRBJ2-4
cdr3_nt: TGTGCCAGCAGCGTAGGTGTTTCCAAAAACATTCAGCACTTC
cdr3_aa: CASSVGVSKNIQHF

clone_size: few
d_call: TRBD2
v_call: TRBV7-8
j_call: TRBJ2-2
cdr3_nt: TGTGCCAGCAGCTCCGGGAGGGGGACGATCCGGGAGCTGTTTTTT
cdr3_aa: CASSSGRGTIRELFF

clone_size: many
d_call: .
v_call: TRBV28
j_call: TRBJ1-5
cdr3_nt: TGTGCCAGCAGTGAGGGCAGGCAGCCCCAGCATTTT
cdr3_aa: CASSEGRQPQHF

clone_size: many
d_call: TRBD2
v_call: TRBV20-1
j_call: TRBJ2-7
cdr3_nt: TGCAGTGCTATTAGCGGGAGGGCCTACGAGCAGTACTTC
cdr3_aa: CSAISGRAYEQYF

clone_size: .
d_call: .
v_call: TRBV7-9
j_call: TRBJ1-2
cdr3_nt: TGTGCCAGCAGCTCCTCCGGAACAGCTGACTACGGCTACACCTTC
cdr3_aa: CASSSSGTADYGYTF

clone_size: many
d_call: .
v_call: TRBV6-2/TRBV6-3
j_call: TRBJ1-1
cdr3_nt: TGTGCCAGCAGTCATGGGACTCGAGGAGCTTTCTTT
cdr3_aa: CASSHGTRGAFF

clone_size: few
d_call: TRBD1
v_call: TRBV23-1
j_call: TRBJ2-2
cdr3_nt: TGCGCCAGCAGTCCCACGAGGGACAGACTGAACACCGGGGAGCTGTTTTTT
cdr3_aa: CASSPTRDRLNTGELFF

clone_size: many
d_call: TRBD2
v_call: TRBV4-3
j_call: TRBJ2-3
cdr3_nt: TGCGCCAGCAGCCAAGATCGCCTAGCGGGAGTGTCAGATACGCAGTATTTT
cdr3_aa: CASSQDRLAGVSDTQYF

clone_size: .
d_call: .
v_call: TRBV6-5
j_call: TRBJ2-5
cdr3_nt: TGTGCCAGCCATCATCCCCTGGGGCAAGAGACCCAGTACTTC
cdr3_aa: CASHHPLGQETQYF

clone_size: many
d_call: .
v_call: TRBV7-9
j_call: TRBJ1-4
cdr3_nt: TGTGCCAGCAGGCGGCTCGGGACACCTAATGAAAAACTGTTTTTT
cdr3_aa: CASRRLGTPNEKLFF

clone_size: .
d_call: .
v_call: TRBV10-3
j_call: TRBJ1-4
cdr3_nt: TGTGCCATCAGTGAGTCCGGCGGTTTGAATGAAAAACTGTTTTTT
cdr3_aa: CAISESGGLNEKLFF

clone_size: .
d_call: TRBD2
v_call: TRBV6-5
j_call: TRBJ2-1
cdr3_nt: TGTGCCAGCAGAGCCCTAGCGGGAGTCAATGAGCAGTTCTTC
cdr3_aa: CASRALAGVNEQFF

clone_size: many
d_call: .
v_call: TRBV5-6
j_call: TRBJ1-1
cdr3_nt: TGTGCCAGCAGCTTGCAAACAGGGTTGTTCACTGAAGCTTTCTTT
cdr3_aa: CASSLQTGLFTEAFF

clone_size: many
d_call: .
v_call: TRBV7-9
j_call: TRBJ1-3
cdr3_nt: TGTGCCAGCAGCTTGCCGTTAGGTTACTCTGGAAACACCATATATTTT
cdr3_aa: CASSLPLGYSGNTIYF

clone_size: large
d_call: .
v_call: TRBV7-9
j_call: TRBJ2-7
cdr3_nt: TGTGCCAGCCGGGATGCCTACGAGCAGTACTTC
cdr3_aa: CASRDAYEQYF

clone_size: .
d_call: .
v_call: TRBV28
j_call: TRBJ2-7
cdr3_nt: TGTGCCAGCGCCGAACTTGTGGGTAGTCCCTACGAGCAGTACTTC
cdr3_aa: CASAELVGSPYEQYF

clone_size: many
d_call: .
v_call: TRBV6-6
j_call: TRBJ1-2
cdr3_nt: TGTGCCAGCAGTCCAACCGGGAACTACTACACCTTC
cdr3_aa: CASSPTGNYYTF

clone_size: .
d_call: .
v_call: TRBV18
j_call: TRBJ1-3
cdr3_nt: TGTGCCAGCTCAAATATCGGGACCGCTGGAAACACCAGATATTTT
cdr3_aa: CASSNIGTAGNTRYF

clone_size: many
d_call: .
v_call: TRBV7-2
j_call: TRBJ1-1
cdr3_nt: TGTGCCAGCAGCTTTCCTGGCACTGAAGCTTTCTTT
cdr3_aa: CASSFPGTEAFF

clone_size: few
d_call: .
v_call: TRBV4-2
j_call: TRBJ2-1
cdr3_nt: TGTGCCAGCAGCCAAGATGGTCGAGGGGCCGATGAGCAGTTCTTC
cdr3_aa: CASSQDGRGADEQFF

clone_size: .
d_call: .
v_call: TRBV20-1
j_call: TRBJ2-7
cdr3_nt: TGCAGTGCTAGCAACTCCTCCTACGAGCAGTACTTC
cdr3_aa: CSASNSSYEQYF

clone_size: many
d_call: TRBD1
v_call: TRBV6-5
j_call: TRBJ2-3
cdr3_nt: TGTGCCAGCAGCCCATCGGACAGGGGAGGCACAGATACGCAGTATTTT
cdr3_aa: CASSPSDRGGTDTQYF

clone_size: .
d_call: TRBD2
v_call: TRBV4-2
j_call: TRBJ2-7
cdr3_nt: TGTGCCAGCAGCCAATGGGGGACTAGCGGTCCCTACGAGCAGTACTTC
cdr3_aa: CASSQWGTSGPYEQYF

clone_size: .
d_call: .
v_call: TRBV29-1
j_call: TRBJ2-1
cdr3_nt: TGCAGCGTTGAAACCAATTACAATGAGCAGTTCTTC
cdr3_aa: CSVETNYNEQFF

clone_size: .
d_call: TRBD1
v_call: TRBV23-1
j_call: TRBJ1-3
cdr3_nt: TGCGCCAGCAGTCCCCAGGACAGGGGGCCTGGAAACACCATATATTTT
cdr3_aa: CASSPQDRGPGNTIYF

clone_size: few
d_call: .
v_call: TRBV6-2/TRBV6-3
j_call: TRBJ2-5
cdr3_nt: TGTGCCAGCAGTTACAGACACAACCTAGAGACCCAGTACTTC
cdr3_aa: CASSYRHNLETQYF

clone_size: few
d_call: .
v_call: TRBV11-1
j_call: TRBJ2-3
cdr3_nt: TGTGCCAGCAGCTTAGCGAGGGGCGGGACAGCCACAGATACGCAGTATTTT
cdr3_aa: CASSLARGGTATDTQYF

clone_size: few
d_call: .
v_call: TRBV12-3/TRBV12-4
j_call: TRBJ1-2
cdr3_nt: TGTGCCAGCAGTGGATACCGGGACGCCAACTATGGCTACACCTTC
cdr3_aa: CASSGYRDANYGYTF

clone_size: many
d_call: TRBD2
v_call: TRBV28
j_call: TRBJ2-3
cdr3_nt: TGTGCCAGCAGTCCGTTGACTAGCGGTACAGATACGCAGTATTTT
cdr3_aa: CASSPLTSGTDTQYF

clone_size: .
d_call: TRBD1
v_call: TRBV7-3
j_call: TRBJ2-3
cdr3_nt: TGTGCCAGCAGCTCCATGGGGGACAGTGCAGATACGCAGTATTTT
cdr3_aa: CASSSMGDSADTQYF

clone_size: many
d_call: .
v_call: TRBV28
j_call: TRBJ2-1
cdr3_nt: TGTGCCAGCAGTTGGACTTCGGAGCAGTTCTTC
cdr3_aa: CASSWTSEQFF

clone_size: few
d_call: TRBD2
v_call: TRBV4-2
j_call: TRBJ2-7
cdr3_nt: TGTGCCAGCAGCCAAGGGGGAGTGGCGGGAGGGGTGCAGTACTTC
cdr3_aa: CASSQGGVAGGVQYF

clone_size: .
d_call: .
v_call: TRBV6-1
j_call: TRBJ2-7
cdr3_nt: TGTGCCAGCAGTGACCCACAGGGTTTGGGGGAGGAGGTTATGTACTTC
cdr3_aa: CASSDPQGLGEEVMYF

clone_size: .
d_call: .
v_call: TRBV7-2
j_call: TRBJ2-3
cdr3_nt: TGTGCCAGCAGCTTAACAGGGCGGGACGGCCCTCAGGATACGCAGTATTTT
cdr3_aa: CASSLTGRDGPQDTQYF

clone_size: once
d_call: .
v_call: TRBV5-4
j_call: TRBJ2-7
cdr3_nt: TGTGCCACCAGCTTGGGCCAGATAGCCTACGAGCAGTACTTC
cdr3_aa: CATSLGQIAYEQYF

clone_size: many
d_call: TRBD2
v_call: TRBV2
j_call: TRBJ2-1
cdr3_nt: TGTGCCAGCGGGACTAGCTCCTACAATGAGCAGTTCTTC
cdr3_aa: CASGTSSYNEQFF

clone_size: .
d_call: .
v_call: TRBV6-2/TRBV6-3
j_call: TRBJ2-1
cdr3_nt: TGTGCCAGCACTTATGGGGGGGAGCAGTTCTTC
cdr3_aa: CASTYGGEQFF

clone_size: .
d_call: TRBD1
v_call: TRBV9
j_call: TRBJ2-5
cdr3_nt: TGTGCCAGCAGCGGTGGGGGACAGATCCAAGAGACCCAGTACTTC
cdr3_aa: CASSGGGQIQETQYF

clone_size: few
d_call: .
v_call: TRBV7-3
j_call: TRBJ2-3
cdr3_nt: TGTGCCAGCAGCTTTTTCGGCCCCGGTAGCACAGATACGCAGTATTTT
cdr3_aa: CASSFFGPGSTDTQYF